Listed here is a single T cell receptor beta chain. Its specificity is not known. The entry originates in a study of cytotoxic CD8 clonotypes in ibrutinib-treated CLL. Overall study context: Averaging across samples gave approximately 270,000 productive templates and around 90,000 productive rearrangements. Study-wide points: Sampling times, which were not matched between the groups, differed between sustained-remission patients and progressing patients.

Profiling relied on immunoSEQ multiplex PCR, and the TCRdb table lists in-frame clones only, not all of them. The sample lists about 130,000 clones, 75% to 80% seen once, with around 4.9% in the top ten. V lost 7 bases, J lost 4 bases, and 11 bases stayed unmatched. The CDR3 extends over 16 amino acids. Per germline, CDR1 SEHNR and CDR2 FQNEAQ (reference sequence). The clonotype originates from a human donor with chronic lymphocytic leukemia. V usage is TRBV7-9 and J usage is TRBJ2-1; 9 bases agree with TRBD1. Material: PBMCs, obtained after 24 months of ibrutinib treatment. CDR3 sequence reads: CASNVWGGQGYNEQFF. In DNA form, the CDR3 reads TGTGCCAGCAACGTGTGGGGTGGACAGGGGTACAATGAGCAGTTCTTC.